This TCR beta chain was documented in a study of T cell clones after liver transplantation. The CDR3 spans 14 residues. TCRdb's table, derived via immunoSEQ multiplex PCR, lists solely in-frame clones and lacks some. Of under 85,000 clones detected, about four fifths appear once; the ten largest clones hold approximately 0.79%. The material sequenced was CD4+ T cells from blood, taken 12 months after liver transplant. This receptor was taken from a human patient who received a liver transplant. Some T cells may trace back to the graft donor. This chain joins TRBV21-1 and TRBJ2-3. TRBV21-1 is reported as a pseudogene. In nucleotides, the CDR3 is TGTGCCAGCAGCAAACGGGGCCACACAGATACGCAGTATTTT. The encoded protein is CASSKRGHTDTQYF.